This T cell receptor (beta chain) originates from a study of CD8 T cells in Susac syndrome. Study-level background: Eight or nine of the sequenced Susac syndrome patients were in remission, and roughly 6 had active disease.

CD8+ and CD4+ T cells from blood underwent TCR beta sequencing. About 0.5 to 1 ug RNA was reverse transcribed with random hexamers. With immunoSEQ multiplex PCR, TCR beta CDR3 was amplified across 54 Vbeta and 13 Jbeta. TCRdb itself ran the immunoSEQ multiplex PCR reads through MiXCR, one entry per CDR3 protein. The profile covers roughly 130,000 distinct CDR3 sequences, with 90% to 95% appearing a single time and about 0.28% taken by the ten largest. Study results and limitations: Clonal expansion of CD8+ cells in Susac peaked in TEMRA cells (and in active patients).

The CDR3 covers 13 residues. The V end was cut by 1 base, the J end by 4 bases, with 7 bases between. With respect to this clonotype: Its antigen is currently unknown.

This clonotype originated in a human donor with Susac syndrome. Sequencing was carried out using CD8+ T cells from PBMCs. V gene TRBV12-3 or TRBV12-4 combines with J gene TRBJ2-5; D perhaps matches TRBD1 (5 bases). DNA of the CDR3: TGTGCCAGCAGTTTAGGGGGCACAGAGACCCAGTACTTC. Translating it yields CASSLGGTETQYF.